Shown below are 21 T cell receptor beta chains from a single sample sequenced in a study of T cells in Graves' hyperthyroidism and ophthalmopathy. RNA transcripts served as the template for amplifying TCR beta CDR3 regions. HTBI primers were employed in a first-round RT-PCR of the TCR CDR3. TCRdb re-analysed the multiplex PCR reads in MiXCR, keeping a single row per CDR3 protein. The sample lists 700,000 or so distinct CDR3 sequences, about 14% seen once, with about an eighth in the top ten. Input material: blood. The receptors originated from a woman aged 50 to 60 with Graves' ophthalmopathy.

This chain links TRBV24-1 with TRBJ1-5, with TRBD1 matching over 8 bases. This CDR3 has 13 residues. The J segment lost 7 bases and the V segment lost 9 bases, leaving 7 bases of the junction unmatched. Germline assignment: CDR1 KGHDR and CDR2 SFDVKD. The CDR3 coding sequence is TGTGCCACCCAGGACAGGGTGGGACAGCCCCAGCATTTT. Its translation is CATQDRVGQPQHF.

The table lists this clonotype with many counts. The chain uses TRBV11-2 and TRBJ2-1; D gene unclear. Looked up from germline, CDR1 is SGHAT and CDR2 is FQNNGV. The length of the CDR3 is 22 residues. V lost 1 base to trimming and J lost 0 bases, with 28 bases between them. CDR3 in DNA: TGTGCCAGCAGCTTAGCTCGTTGGCAGGTGATAGCCGAGCCTCGCTCCTACAATGAGCAGTTCTTC. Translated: CASSLARWQVIAEPRSYNEQFF.

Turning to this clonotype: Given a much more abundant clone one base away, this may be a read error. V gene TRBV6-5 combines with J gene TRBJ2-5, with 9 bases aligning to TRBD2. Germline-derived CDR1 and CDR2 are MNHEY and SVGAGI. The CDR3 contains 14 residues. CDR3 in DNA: TGTGCCAGCAGTTACCTAGCGGGACAAGGGACCCAGTACTTC. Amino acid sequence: CASSYLAGQGTQYF.

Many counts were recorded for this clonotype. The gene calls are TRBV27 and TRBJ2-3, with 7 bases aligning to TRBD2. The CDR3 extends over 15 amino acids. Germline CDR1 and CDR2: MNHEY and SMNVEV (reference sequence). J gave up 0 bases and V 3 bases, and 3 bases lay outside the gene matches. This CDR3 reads CASSLGEGSTDTQYF. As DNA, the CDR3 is TGTGCCAGCAGTTTGGGGGAGGGGAGCACAGATACGCAGTATTTT.

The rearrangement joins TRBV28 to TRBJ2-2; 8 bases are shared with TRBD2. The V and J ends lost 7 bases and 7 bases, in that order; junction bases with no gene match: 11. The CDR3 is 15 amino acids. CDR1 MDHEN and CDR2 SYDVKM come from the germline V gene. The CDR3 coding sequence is TGTGCCAGCACCGGGCTGCGGGAGGTTCTCGGGGAGCTGTTTTTT. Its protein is CASTGLREVLGELFF.

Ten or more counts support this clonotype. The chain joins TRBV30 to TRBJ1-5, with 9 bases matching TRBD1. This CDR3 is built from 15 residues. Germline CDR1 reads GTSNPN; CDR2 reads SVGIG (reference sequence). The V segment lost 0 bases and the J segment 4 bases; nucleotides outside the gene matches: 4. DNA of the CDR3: TGTGCCTGGAGTGTACGCGGGACAGGGAATCAGCCCCAGCATTTT. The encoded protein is CAWSVRGTGNQPQHF.

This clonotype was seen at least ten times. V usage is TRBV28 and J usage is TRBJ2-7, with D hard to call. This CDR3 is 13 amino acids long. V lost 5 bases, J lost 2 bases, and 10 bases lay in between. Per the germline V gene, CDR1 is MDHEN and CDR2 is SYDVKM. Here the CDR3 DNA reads TGTGCCAGCAGTCTCCTAACTCCCTACGAGCAGTACTTC. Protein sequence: CASSLLTPYEQYF.

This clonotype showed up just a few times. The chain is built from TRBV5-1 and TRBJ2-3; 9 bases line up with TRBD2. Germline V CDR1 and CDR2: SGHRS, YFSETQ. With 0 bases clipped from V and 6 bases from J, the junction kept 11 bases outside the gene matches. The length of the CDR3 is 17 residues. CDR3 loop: CASSLEGGLAGKDTQYF. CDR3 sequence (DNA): TGCGCCAGCAGCTTGGAGGGTGGTCTAGCGGGGAAGGATACGCAGTATTTT.

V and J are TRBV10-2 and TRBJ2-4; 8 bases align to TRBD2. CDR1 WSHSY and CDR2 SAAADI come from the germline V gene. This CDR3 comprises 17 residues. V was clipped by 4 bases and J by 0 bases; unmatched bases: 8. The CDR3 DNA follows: TGCGCCAGCAGTGCCGTGGCGGGAGGTGCAGCCAAAAACATTCAGTACTTC. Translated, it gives CASSAVAGGAAKNIQYF.

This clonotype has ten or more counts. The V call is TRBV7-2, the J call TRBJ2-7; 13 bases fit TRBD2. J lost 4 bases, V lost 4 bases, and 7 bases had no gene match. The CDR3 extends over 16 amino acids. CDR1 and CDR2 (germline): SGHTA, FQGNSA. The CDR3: CASSSTGLAGVYEQYF. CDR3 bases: TGTGCCAGCAGCTCCACTGGACTAGCGGGAGTATACGAGCAGTACTTC. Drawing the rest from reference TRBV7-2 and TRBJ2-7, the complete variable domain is GAGVSQSPSNKVTEKGKDVELRCDPISGHTALYWYRQSLGQGLEFLIYFQGNSAPDKSGLPSDRFSAERTGGSVSTLTIQRTQQEDSAVYLCASSSTGLAGVYEQYFGPGTRLTVT.

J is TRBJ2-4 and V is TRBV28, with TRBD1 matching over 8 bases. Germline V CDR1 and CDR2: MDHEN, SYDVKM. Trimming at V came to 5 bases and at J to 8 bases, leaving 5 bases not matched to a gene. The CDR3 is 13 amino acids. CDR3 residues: CASSLGQDDIQYF. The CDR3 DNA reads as TGTGCCAGCAGTCTGGGACAGGACGACATTCAGTACTTC.

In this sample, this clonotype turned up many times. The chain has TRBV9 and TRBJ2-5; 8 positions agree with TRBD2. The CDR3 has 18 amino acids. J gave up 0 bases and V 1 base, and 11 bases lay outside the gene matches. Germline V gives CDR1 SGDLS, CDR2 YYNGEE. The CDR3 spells CASSVNPDGRGDQETQYF. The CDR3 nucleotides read TGTGCCAGCAGCGTAAATCCCGACGGGAGGGGGGACCAAGAGACCCAGTACTTC.

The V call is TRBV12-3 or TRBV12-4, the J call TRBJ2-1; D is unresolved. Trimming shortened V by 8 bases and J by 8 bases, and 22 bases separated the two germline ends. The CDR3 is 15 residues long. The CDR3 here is CASDAPGHPGHEQFF. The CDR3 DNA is TGTGCCAGCGACGCACCAGGTCACCCCGGCCATGAGCAGTTCTTC.

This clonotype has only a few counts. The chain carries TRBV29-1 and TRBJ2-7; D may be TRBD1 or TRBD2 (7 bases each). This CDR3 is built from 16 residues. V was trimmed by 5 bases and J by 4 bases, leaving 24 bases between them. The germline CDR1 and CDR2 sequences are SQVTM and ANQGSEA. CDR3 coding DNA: TGCAGCGTTCTCCAAGGGGGGGGGACAGTGCGGTACGAGCAGTACTTC. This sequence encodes CSVLQGGGTVRYEQYF.

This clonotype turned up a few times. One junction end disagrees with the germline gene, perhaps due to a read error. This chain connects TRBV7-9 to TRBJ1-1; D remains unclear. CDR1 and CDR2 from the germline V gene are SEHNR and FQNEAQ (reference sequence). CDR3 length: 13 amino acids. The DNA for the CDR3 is TGTGCCAACAGCTTGGTTGGTGGGACTGAAGCTTTCTTT. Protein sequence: CANSLVGGTEAFF. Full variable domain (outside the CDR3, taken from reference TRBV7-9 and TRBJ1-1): DTGVSQNPRHKITKRGQNVTFRCDPISEHNRLYWYRQTLGQGPEFLTYFQNEAQLEKSRLLSDRFSAERPKGSFSTLEIQRTEQGDSAMYLCANSLVGGTEAFFGQGTRLTVV.

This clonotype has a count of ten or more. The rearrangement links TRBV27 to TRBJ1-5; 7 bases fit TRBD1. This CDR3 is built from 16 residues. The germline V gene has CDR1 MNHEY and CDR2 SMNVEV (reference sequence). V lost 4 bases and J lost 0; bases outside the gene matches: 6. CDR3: CASSWTGRYSNQPQHF. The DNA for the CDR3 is TGTGCCAGCAGTTGGACAGGCCGCTATAGCAATCAGCCCCAGCATTTT.

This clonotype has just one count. The CDR3 protein is CASSSGANDGGGNQPQHF. The CDR3 region has the DNA TGTGCCAGCAGTTCTGGGGCAAACGACGGGGGGGGGAATCAGCCCCAGCATTTT. The chain couples TRBV12-3 or TRBV12-4 to TRBJ1-5, with a possible D match to TRBD1 (5 bases). This CDR3 contains 18 residues. Trimming cost V 4 bases and J 4 bases, with 23 bases left between them.

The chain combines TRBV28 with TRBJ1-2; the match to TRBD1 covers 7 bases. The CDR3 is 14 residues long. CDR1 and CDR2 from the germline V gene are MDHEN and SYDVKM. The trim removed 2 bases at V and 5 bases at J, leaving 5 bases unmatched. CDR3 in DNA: TGTGCCAGCAGTTTAGCCTGGGACAGTTATGGCTACACCTTC. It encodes CASSLAWDSYGYTF.

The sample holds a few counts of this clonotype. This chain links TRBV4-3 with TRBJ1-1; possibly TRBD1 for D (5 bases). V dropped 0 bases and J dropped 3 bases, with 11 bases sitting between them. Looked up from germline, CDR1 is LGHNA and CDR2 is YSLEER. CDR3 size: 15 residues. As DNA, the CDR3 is TGCGCCAGCAGCCAAGATCTCAGGGCCTACACTGAAGCTTTCTTT. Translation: CASSQDLRAYTEAFF.

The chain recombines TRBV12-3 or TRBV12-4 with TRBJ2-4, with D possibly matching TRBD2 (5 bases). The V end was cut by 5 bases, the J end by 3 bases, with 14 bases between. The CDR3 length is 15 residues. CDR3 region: CASSPRGASKNIQYF. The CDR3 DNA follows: TGTGCCAGCAGTCCTCGGGGAGCGAGCAAAAACATTCAGTACTTC.

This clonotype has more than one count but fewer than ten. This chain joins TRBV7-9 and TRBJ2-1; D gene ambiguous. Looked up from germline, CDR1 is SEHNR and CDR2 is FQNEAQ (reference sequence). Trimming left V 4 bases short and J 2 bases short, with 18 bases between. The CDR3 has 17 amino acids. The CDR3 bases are TGTGCCAGCAGCTCGCGTCTAGACCCGACGCCCTACAATGAGCAGTTCTTC. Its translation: CASSSRLDPTPYNEQFF. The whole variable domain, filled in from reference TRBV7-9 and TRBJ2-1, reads DTGVSQNPRHKITKRGQNVTFRCDPISEHNRLYWYRQTLGQGPEFLTYFQNEAQLEKSRLLSDRFSAERPKGSFSTLEIQRTEQGDSAMYLCASSSRLDPTPYNEQFFGPGTRLTVL.